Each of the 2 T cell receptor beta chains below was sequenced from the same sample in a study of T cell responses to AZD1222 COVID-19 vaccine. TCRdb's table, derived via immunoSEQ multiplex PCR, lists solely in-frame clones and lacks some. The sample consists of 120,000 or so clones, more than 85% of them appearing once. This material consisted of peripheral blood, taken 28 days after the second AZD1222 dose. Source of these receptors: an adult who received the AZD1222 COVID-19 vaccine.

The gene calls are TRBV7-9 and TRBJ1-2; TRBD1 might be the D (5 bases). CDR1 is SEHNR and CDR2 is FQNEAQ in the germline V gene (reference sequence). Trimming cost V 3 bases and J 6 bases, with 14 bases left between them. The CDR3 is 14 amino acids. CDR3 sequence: CASSLILQGDGYTF. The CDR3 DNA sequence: TGTGCCAGCAGCTTGATTTTGCAGGGAGATGGCTACACCTTC.

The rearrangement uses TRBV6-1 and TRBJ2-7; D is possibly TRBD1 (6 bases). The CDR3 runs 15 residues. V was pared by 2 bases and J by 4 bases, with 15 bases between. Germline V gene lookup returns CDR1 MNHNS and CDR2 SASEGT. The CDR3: CASSESGQTLYEQYF. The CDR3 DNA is TGTGCCAGCAGTGAATCCGGACAGACCTTATACGAGCAGTACTTC.